These 23 T cell receptor beta chains originate from one sample sequenced in a study of STAT5B mutations in CD4+ large granular lymphocyte leukemia. Only in-frame clones appear in the TCRdb table, and some are missing; sequencing was by immunoSEQ multiplex PCR. This sample has 20,000 to 25,000 clones, with 70% to 85% found just once. The sample consisted of CD4+ T cells from blood buffy coats. The receptors stem from a human donor in good health.

The chain is built from TRBV5-8 and TRBJ2-7; 10 positions agree with TRBD2. V lost 0 bases and J lost 3; bases outside the gene matches: 6. The germline CDR1 and CDR2 sequences are SGHTS and YDEGEE. The CDR3 covers 16 residues. CDR3: CASSLAASGSIYEQYF. The CDR3 region has the DNA TGTGCCAGCAGCTTGGCCGCTAGCGGGAGTATCTACGAGCAGTACTTC. The full variable domain, its missing parts supplied by reference TRBV5-8 and TRBJ2-7, is EAGVTQSPTHLIKTRGQQATLRCSPISGHTSVYWYQQALGLGLQFLLWYDEGEERNRGNFPPRFSGRQFPNYSSELNVNALELEDSALYLCASSLAASGSIYEQYFGPGTRLTVT.

The genes are TRBV10-3 and TRBJ2-7; 9 nucleotides agree with TRBD1. The germline CDR1 and CDR2 sequences are ENHRY and SYGVKD. V trimming: 5 bases; J trimming: 2 bases; junction bases outside the gene matches: 7. This CDR3 is built from 15 residues. The CDR3 nucleotides are TGTGCCATCAGTAGGGGACAGGGCGCCGCCTACGAGCAGTACTTC. It is translated as CAISRGQGAAYEQYF.

DNA for the CDR3: TGCGCCAGCAGCCCCCACGGTGGGGACGCCTACGAGCAGTACTTC. Its translation: CASSPHGGDAYEQYF. The chain joins TRBV5-1 to TRBJ2-7; D possibly uses TRBD1 or TRBD2 (5 bases each). Germline values: CDR1 SGHRS, CDR2 YFSETQ. Trimming removed 4 bases from V and 2 bases from J, with 16 bases in between. The CDR3 is 15 residues long.

This clone was seen only once. The rearrangement joins TRBV5-1 to TRBJ2-2; perhaps TRBD1 as D (6 bases). Deletions cut 6 bases from V and 2 bases from J, with 11 bases between. CDR3 size: 14 residues. Germline-derived CDR1 and CDR2 are SGHRS and YFSETQ. DNA of the CDR3: TGCGCCAGCATCCAGGGGCCTAACACCGGGGAGCTGTTTTTT. Amino acid sequence: CASIQGPNTGELFF.

The count of this clone is one. The chain employs TRBV6-5 and TRBJ2-5; D is undetermined. Germline CDR1 and CDR2: MNHEY and SVGAGI. The CDR3 contains 11 residues. Trimming shortened V by 4 bases and J by 5 bases, and 5 bases separated the two germline ends. For the CDR3, the DNA is TGTGCCAGCAGTTCGGTTGAGACCCAGTACTTC. It encodes CASSSVETQYF.

The chain joins TRBV28 to TRBJ1-5, with 8 bases matching TRBD1. The trim removed 5 bases at V and 2 bases at J, leaving 5 bases unmatched. The CDR3 extends over 15 amino acids. Germline lookup yields CDR1 MDHEN and CDR2 SYDVKM. Written as DNA, the CDR3 is TGTGCCAGCAGTACAGGGGGAGAGGGCAATCAGCCCCAGCATTTT. It is translated as CASSTGGEGNQPQHF.

V is TRBV2 and J is TRBJ1-4; possible D gene TRBD1, 5 bases. Trimming removed 4 bases at V and 8 bases at J, with 14 bases between. There are 14 residues in the CDR3. Germline lookup yields CDR1 SNHLY and CDR2 FYNNEI. The CDR3 DNA reads TGTGCCAGCAGTGTAGGGGTCCCAGGAGAAAAACTGTTTTTT. It translates to CASSVGVPGEKLFF. The full variable domain, with the rest looked up from reference TRBV2 and TRBJ1-4, is EPEVTQTPSHQVTQMGQEVILRCVPISNHLYFYWYRQILGQKVEFLVSFYNNEISEKSEIFDDQFSVERPDGSNFTLKIRSTKLEDSAMYFCASSVGVPGEKLFFGSGTQLSVL.

This clone was recorded a few times. The chain couples TRBV29-1 to TRBJ1-1; D not resolved. This CDR3 comprises 14 residues. Germline V CDR1 and CDR2: SQVTM, ANQGSEA. Trimming took 4 bases from V and 0 from J, leaving 12 bases between them. Here the CDR3 reads CSVVDGPMNTEAFF. The CDR3 DNA sequence: TGCAGCGTTGTCGACGGCCCTATGAACACTGAAGCTTTCTTT.

V gene TRBV5-4 combines with J gene TRBJ2-2; D may be TRBD2 (7 bases). Germline assignment: CDR1 SGHNT and CDR2 YYREEE (reference sequence). This CDR3 region has 16 residues. Deletions cut 7 bases from V and 6 bases from J, with 22 bases between. The CDR3, as DNA: TGTGCCAGCCGCAAGGAGGGGGGAGGGACGGCCGGGGAGCTGTTTTTT. Translating gives CASRKEGGGTAGELFF.

This clone was counted only a few times. The chain has TRBV6-5 and TRBJ1-3; no clear D gene. V dropped 8 bases and J dropped 0 bases, with 11 bases sitting between them. CDR1 MNHEY and CDR2 SVGAGI come from the germline V gene. The CDR3 runs 14 residues. In DNA form, the CDR3 reads TGTGCCAGCCATTCGGTGAACTCTGGAAACACCATATATTTT. It codes for CASHSVNSGNTIYF.

The V call is TRBV9, the J call TRBJ2-1; D remains unclear. V was clipped by 0 bases and J by 2 bases, with 9 bases between them. Germline loops: CDR1 SGDLS, CDR2 YYNGEE. CDR3 length: 15 residues. CDR3 amino acids: CASSVAGSPYNEQFF. In nucleotides, the CDR3 is TGTGCCAGCAGCGTAGCGGGTAGCCCCTACAATGAGCAGTTCTTC. Full variable domain (rest looked up from reference TRBV9 and TRBJ2-1): DSGVTQTPKHLITATGQRVTLRCSPRSGDLSVYWYQQSLDQGLQFLIQYYNGEERAKGNILERFSAQQFPDLHSELNLSSLELGDSALYFCASSVAGSPYNEQFFGPGTRLTVL.

V usage is TRBV6-4 and J usage is TRBJ2-2, with 12 nucleotides matching TRBD2. The CDR3 runs 14 residues. J gave up 4 bases and V 7 bases, and 1 base lay outside the gene matches. The germline gives CDR1 MRHNA, CDR2 SNTAGT. The CDR3 spells CASKTSGSTGELFF. The CDR3 nucleotides read TGTGCCAGCAAGACTAGCGGGAGCACCGGGGAGCTGTTTTTT.

A few counts support this clone. The rearrangement links TRBV7-9 to TRBJ2-7; 13 positions agree with TRBD2. J gave up 6 bases and V 5 bases, and 1 base lay outside the gene matches. The CDR3 extends over 13 amino acids. Germline loops: CDR1 SEHNR, CDR2 FQNEAQ (reference sequence). DNA for the CDR3: TGTGCCAGCAGCCGGACTAGCGGGAGCGAGCAGTACTTC. The encoded protein is CASSRTSGSEQYF.

CDR3 loop: CASSLQNPGTDTQYF. Here the CDR3 DNA reads TGTGCCAGCAGCCTACAAAACCCTGGCACAGATACGCAGTATTTT. The chain links TRBV6-5 to TRBJ2-3; D unclear. Germline values: CDR1 MNHEY, CDR2 SVGAGI. This CDR3 has 15 amino acids. V lost 6 bases, J lost 1 base, and 14 bases lay in between.

This clone was detected only once. The chain has TRBV9 and TRBJ2-3, with TRBD2 matching 8 bases. CDR1 and CDR2 (germline): SGDLS, YYNGEE. The CDR3 sequence is 16 residues long. Trimming at V came to 3 bases and at J to 2 bases, leaving 8 bases not matched to a gene. CDR3 sequence (DNA): TGTGCCAGCAGCGCCCGTCAGCGGGGGTCCACAGATACGCAGTATTTT. The encoded protein is CASSARQRGSTDTQYF.

This clone has more than one count but fewer than ten. The V call is TRBV6-1, the J call TRBJ1-1, with 8 bases lining up with TRBD1. Germline V gives CDR1 MNHNS, CDR2 SASEGT. Germline trimming cut 8 bases from V and 0 bases from J; bases unmatched to any gene: 2. The CDR3 totals 13 residues. CDR3 DNA sequence: TGTGCCAGCTGGACAGGGTTGAACACTGAAGCTTTCTTT. It codes for CASWTGLNTEAFF.

The chain is built from TRBV7-7 and TRBJ2-1; no firm D call. V lost 1 base, J lost 0 bases, and 10 bases lay in between. Germline values: CDR1 SSHAT, CDR2 FNYEAQ (reference sequence). The CDR3 is 16 amino acids. CDR3 sequence (DNA): TGTGCCAGCAGCTTAGATCCGACCAGCTCCTACAATGAGCAGTTCTTC. Encoded protein: CASSLDPTSSYNEQFF. Complete variable domain (other parts from reference TRBV7-7 and TRBJ2-1): GAGVSQSPRYKVTKRGQDVTLRCDPISSHATLYWYQQALGQGPEFLTYFNYEAQPDKSGLPSDRFSAERPEGSISTLTIQRTEQRDSAMYRCASSLDPTSSYNEQFFGPGTRLTVL.

This clone was found a few times. The chain employs TRBV9 and TRBJ2-1; D gene unclear. With 1 base removed from V and 2 bases from J, the gap between germline ends came to 10 bases. Per the germline V gene, CDR1 is SGDLS and CDR2 is YYNGEE. The CDR3 totals 15 residues. CDR3 sequence (DNA): TGTGCCAGCAGCGTAATGTCAGCGACCTACAATGAGCAGTTCTTC. This translates into CASSVMSATYNEQFF.

This clone showed up just a few times. This chain links TRBV29-1 with TRBJ1-1; no firm D call. CDR3 length equals 12 residues. Trimming stripped 1 base from V and 11 bases from J, with 14 bases between. The germline CDR1 and CDR2 sequences are SQVTM and ANQGSEA. The CDR3 bases are TGCAGCGTTGAAGGCCTCGCTTCGATTGCTTTCTTT. Translated, it gives CSVEGLASIAFF.

The CDR3 loop reads CASSYSMGGADEQFF. The CDR3 bases are TGTGCCAGCAGTTACTCCATGGGGGGGGCGGATGAGCAGTTCTTC. This rearrangement joins TRBV6-6 to TRBJ2-1; weak D call: TRBD2 (7 bases). CDR3 length: 15 amino acids. The V gene lost 0 bases and the J gene lost 8 bases, with 14 bases spanning the gap. Germline V lookup: CDR1 MNHNY, CDR2 SVGAGI (reference sequence).

V and J are TRBV6-1 and TRBJ2-1, with TRBD1 matching 7 bases. The trim removed 4 bases at V and 8 bases at J, leaving 2 bases unmatched. The CDR3 sequence is 12 residues long. The germline CDR1 and CDR2 sequences are MNHNS and SASEGT. The CDR3 is CASSAGGDEQFF. CDR3 DNA sequence: TGTGCCAGCAGTGCAGGGGGTGATGAGCAGTTCTTC.

This rearrangement joins TRBV7-2 to TRBJ1-2; D is possibly TRBD1 (5 bases). V dropped 1 base and J dropped 4 bases, with 13 bases sitting between them. This CDR3 contains 15 residues. Looked up from germline, CDR1 is SGHTA and CDR2 is FQGNSA. CDR3 amino acids: CASSLEPGPSYGYTF. CDR3 nucleotide sequence: TGTGCCAGCAGCTTAGAGCCGGGACCGAGCTATGGCTACACCTTC. The variable domain in full, completed from reference TRBV7-2 and TRBJ1-2, reads GAGVSQSPSNKVTEKGKDVELRCDPISGHTALYWYRQSLGQGLEFLIYFQGNSAPDKSGLPSDRFSAERTGGSVSTLTIQRTQQEDSAVYLCASSLEPGPSYGYTFGSGTRLTVV.

CDR3: CATSRQGKKTQYF. CDR3 coding DNA: TGTGCCACCAGCAGACAGGGAAAAAAGACCCAGTACTTC. The chain has TRBV15 and TRBJ2-5; D is possibly TRBD1 (5 bases). This CDR3 comprises 13 residues. Germline V gene sequence: CDR1 LNHNV, CDR2 YYDKDF (reference sequence). Trimming removed 2 bases at V and 6 bases at J, with 10 bases between.